This T cell receptor beta chain was sequenced for a study of CD4 T cell repertoires in COVID-19. The memory T cells were sequenced right after ex vivo isolation, without culture. The CDR3 sequence is 13 residues long. Trimming pared 2 bases from V and 6 bases from J, leaving 7 bases between. Germline V gene lookup returns CDR1 SGHTA and CDR2 FQGNSA. With respect to this clone: What it binds is not known.

Whole-study results and caveats: Two or all three memory subsets shared several highly expanded SARS-CoV-2-reactive clonotypes.

Sequenced by immunoSEQ multiplex PCR; TCRdb stores in-frame clones only, minus some. The sample comprises tens of thousands of clones, around 87% of which are singletons, and approximately 0.6% rests with the top ten. V is TRBV7-2 and J is TRBJ2-2, with D unclear. Source: central memory CD4+ T cells from blood, taken before the COVID-19 pandemic. This TCR was sampled from a human donor who had COVID-19. CDR3 sequence reads: CASSLPRSGELFF. The DNA of the CDR3 is TGTGCCAGCAGCTTACCGCGGTCCGGGGAGCTGTTTTTT. Full variable domain (outside the CDR3, taken from reference TRBV7-2 and TRBJ2-2): GAGVSQSPSNKVTEKGKDVELRCDPISGHTALYWYRQSLGQGLEFLIYFQGNSAPDKSGLPSDRFSAERTGGSVSTLTIQRTQQEDSAVYLCASSLPRSGELFFGEGSRLTVL.